Reported below is one TCR beta chain. This clone's antigen is unknown. One end of the junction varies from germline; a read error may be responsible. The reads were generated on an Illumina HiSeq 1500. TCRdb reran the public reads through fastp at Q25 and MiXCR, keeping productive beta chains. Records with the same CDR3 protein are collapsed into one entry carrying the most frequent genes and DNA. The sample table records 680,000 or so distinct CDR3 sequences; less than 40% of these occur just once. The ten largest clones take up roughly 2.9% of the sample. CDR1 and CDR2 are read off the germline V gene as ENHRY and SYGVKD. The CDR3 has 14 amino acids, counting the end cysteine and phenylalanine. Of the read, only the CDR3 DNA is kept; its 42 bases are in frame from base 1. The data were taken from a study of T cell repertoires in cytomegalovirus infection (dated by TCRdb to between 2018 and 2021). Background on the whole study: Because public TCR beta signatures pointed to carriage of CMV infection together with the matching HLA type, the HLA type of each donor mattered for the analysis. Paper-wide results and their limitations: In both this cohort and an independent roughly 360-donor cohort, the cumulative frequency of public TCR beta family members distinguished carriers of CMV infection plus the relevant HLA type. The ex vivo response was dominated by HLA-C-restricted CMV-specific TCR beta clonotypes, which also provided the single most frequent clonotype in two of eight donors.

Sequenced: PBMCs. The sequence links TRBV10-3 to TRBJ2-1; TRBD2 aligns with 8 central bases. The sequence was collected from a human donor in good health (CMV status not recorded). Some clones in this sample may be carry-over from other donors' samples. The CDR3 region has the sequence CAISELAGNSKSVF. The sequenced DNA is TGTGCCATCAGTGAATTAGCGGGAAATAGCAAATCAGTCTTC.